This T cell receptor (beta chain) was documented in a study of blood T cell repertoires in COVID-19. Looking at the study overall: Italy, Spain and the United States were the sources of the convalescent and acute COVID-19 samples. T cells, B-cell-depleted T cells, or PBMCs supplied cDNA or gDNA.

V was clipped by 3 bases and J by 5 bases, with 16 bases between them. Germline CDR1 and CDR2: LNHDA and SQIVND (reference sequence). The CDR3 is 15 amino acids. Per the authors' pipeline: Estimation of nucleated cell counts relied on the amplification of reference gene primers. Profiling relied on immunoSEQ multiplex PCR, and the TCRdb table lists in-frame clones only, not all of them. The DNA gave D and trimming, while V, J and clone size come from that table. The sample shows 95,000 to 100,000 clones, over 70% of them seen only once. This clonotype was sampled from an elderly woman with acute or convalescent COVID-19. The V gene is TRBV19, the J gene TRBJ1-1, with a tentative D call TRBD1 (5 bases). The sample comprised peripheral blood. The DNA of the CDR3 is TGTGCCAGTAGTATGGCGTGGGGCATTTCGACTGAAGCTTTCTTT. Translating it yields CASSMAWGISTEAFF.